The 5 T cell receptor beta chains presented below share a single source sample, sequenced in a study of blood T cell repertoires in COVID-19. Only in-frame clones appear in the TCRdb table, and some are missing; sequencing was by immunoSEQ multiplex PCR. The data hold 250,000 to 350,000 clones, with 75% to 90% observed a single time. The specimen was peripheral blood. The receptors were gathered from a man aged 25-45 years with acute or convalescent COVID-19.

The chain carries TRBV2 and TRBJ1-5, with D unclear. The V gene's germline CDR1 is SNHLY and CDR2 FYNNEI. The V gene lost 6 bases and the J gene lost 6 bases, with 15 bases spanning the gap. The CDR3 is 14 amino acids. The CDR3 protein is CASSPGEGSQPQHF. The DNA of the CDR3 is TGTGCCAGCAGCCCCGGGGAGGGATCTCAGCCCCAGCATTTT. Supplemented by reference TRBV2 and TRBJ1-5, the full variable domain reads EPEVTQTPSHQVTQMGQEVILRCVPISNHLYFYWYRQILGQKVEFLVSFYNNEISEKSEIFDDQFSVERPDGSNFTLKIRSTKLEDSAMYFCASSPGEGSQPQHFGDGTRLSIL.

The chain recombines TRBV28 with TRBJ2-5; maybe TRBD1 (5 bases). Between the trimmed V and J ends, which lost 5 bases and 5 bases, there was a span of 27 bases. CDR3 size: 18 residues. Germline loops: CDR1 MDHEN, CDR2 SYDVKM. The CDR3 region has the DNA TGTGCCAGCAGTACGTATCGAGACGGGCAGGACACCGGCGAGACCCAGTACTTC. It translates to CASSTYRDGQDTGETQYF.

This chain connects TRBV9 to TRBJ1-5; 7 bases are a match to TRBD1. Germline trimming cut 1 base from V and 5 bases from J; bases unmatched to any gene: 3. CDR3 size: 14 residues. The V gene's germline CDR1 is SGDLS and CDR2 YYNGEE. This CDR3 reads CASSVSTGDQPQHF. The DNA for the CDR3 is TGTGCCAGCAGCGTATCCACAGGGGATCAGCCCCAGCATTTT.

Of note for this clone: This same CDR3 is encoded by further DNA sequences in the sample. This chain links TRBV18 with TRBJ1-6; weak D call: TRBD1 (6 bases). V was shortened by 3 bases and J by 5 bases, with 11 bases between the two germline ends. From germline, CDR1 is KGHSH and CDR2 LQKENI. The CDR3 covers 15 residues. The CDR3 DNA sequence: TGTGCCAGCTCACCGGGGGCAGGGAATAATTCACCCCTCCACTTT. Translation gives CASSPGAGNNSPLHF.

Here the CDR3 DNA reads TGTGCCAGTATGGAGACTAGCGGGTCCACCCAGTACTTC. Translated, it gives CASMETSGSTQYF. The V and J genes are TRBV19 and TRBJ2-5; 10 bases map to TRBD2. V lost 7 bases, J lost 8 bases, and 7 bases stayed unmatched. The CDR3 has 13 residues. Looked up from germline, CDR1 is LNHDA and CDR2 is SQIVND (reference sequence).